This record concerns one TCR beta chain sequence. The sample is drawn from a study of control samples from healthy donors and cancer patients. Trimming stripped 1 base from V and 2 bases from J, with 5 bases between. Germline CDR1 and CDR2: KGHSH and LQKENI. The CDR3 consists of 13 residues. Assay: immunoSEQ multiplex PCR; the TCRdb copy retains only in-frame clones and omits some. There are about 120,000 clones in the sample; 80% to 95% occur only once, and around 0.6% lies in the top ten. The chain links TRBV18 to TRBJ1-2, with D possibly TRBD1 on 5 matching bases. The clonotype was recovered from a man older than 75 with head and neck cancer. Sequencing used PBMCs. The CDR3 nucleotides read TGTGCCAGCTCACCACGGGACAACTATGGCTACACCTTC. Translation gives CASSPRDNYGYTF.